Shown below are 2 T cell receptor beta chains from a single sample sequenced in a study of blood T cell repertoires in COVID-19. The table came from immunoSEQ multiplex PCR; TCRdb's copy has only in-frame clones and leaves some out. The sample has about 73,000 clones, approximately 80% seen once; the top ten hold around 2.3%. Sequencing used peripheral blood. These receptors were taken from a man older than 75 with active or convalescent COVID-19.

The CDR3 sequence is CASSFRLAGTSSYNEQFF. For the CDR3, the DNA is TGTGCCAGCAGTTTTCGGCTAGCGGGTACAAGCTCCTACAATGAGCAGTTCTTC. The chain joins TRBV27 to TRBJ2-1; 8 nucleotides align to TRBD2. Unmatched junction bases numbered 10, after V lost 3 bases and J lost 0 bases. This CDR3 contains 18 residues. Germline CDR1 MNHEY, CDR2 SMNVEV (reference sequence).

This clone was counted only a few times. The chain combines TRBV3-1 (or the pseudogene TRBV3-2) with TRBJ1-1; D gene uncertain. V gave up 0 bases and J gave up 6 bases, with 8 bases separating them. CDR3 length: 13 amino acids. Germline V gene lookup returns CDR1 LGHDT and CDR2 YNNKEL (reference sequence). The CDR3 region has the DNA TGTGCCAGCAGCCAAGATCGGGGTTCTGAAGCTTTCTTT. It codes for CASSQDRGSEAFF.